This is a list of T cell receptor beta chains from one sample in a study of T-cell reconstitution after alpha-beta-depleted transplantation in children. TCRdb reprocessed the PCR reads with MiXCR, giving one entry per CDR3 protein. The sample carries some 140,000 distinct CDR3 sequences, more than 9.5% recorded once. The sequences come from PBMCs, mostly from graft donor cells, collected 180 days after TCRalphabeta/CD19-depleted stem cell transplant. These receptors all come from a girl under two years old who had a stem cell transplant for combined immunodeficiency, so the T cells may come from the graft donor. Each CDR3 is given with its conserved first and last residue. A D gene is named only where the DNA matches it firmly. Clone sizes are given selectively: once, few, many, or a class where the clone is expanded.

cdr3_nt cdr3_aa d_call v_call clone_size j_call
TGTGCCAGCAGCGTAGCCGATGAGCAGTTCTTC CASSVADEQFF . TRBV9 . TRBJ2-1
TGCAGTGCTGGCTGGGGTGCGTCCTACAATGAGCAGTTCTTC CSAGWGASYNEQFF . TRBV20-1 . TRBJ2-1
TGTGCCAGCAGTGAATTTCGGACAGGGAGCACAGATACGCAGTATTTT CASSEFRTGSTDTQYF TRBD1 TRBV25-1 many TRBJ2-3
TGCAGTGCGACCGACAGGGGTAATCAGCCCCAGCATTTT CSATDRGNQPQHF TRBD1 TRBV20-1 few TRBJ1-5
TGCTGTGCTAGAGATCCTAGAGGGGGGCAAGAGACCCAGTACTTC CCARDPRGGQETQYF . TRBV20-1 . TRBJ2-5
TGTGCCTGGAGTGTCAACAAGAACTATGGCTACACCTTC CAWSVNKNYGYTF . TRBV30 few TRBJ1-2
TGTGCCAGCAGTGCTGGCGCATTGAGAGAAGCTTTCTTT CASSAGALREAFF . TRBV2 many TRBJ1-1
TGTGCCAGTATGGAACAGATCAACACTGAAGCTTTCTTT CASMEQINTEAFF . TRBV19 few TRBJ1-1
TGCAGTGCTAGCCCAGGGCTGGGCTTTATCTATGGCTACACCTTC CSASPGLGFIYGYTF . TRBV20-1 few TRBJ1-2
TGCAGTGCTAGAGCTTGGACAGGGGCGGCCTACGAGCAGTACTTC CSARAWTGAAYEQYF TRBD1 TRBV20-1 . TRBJ2-7
TGTGCCAGCAGCTTAGATTTACAGTCCCTAGCCAAAAACATTCAGTACTTC CASSLDLQSLAKNIQYF . TRBV11-2 . TRBJ2-4
TGCAGCGTCATTGGACTTTTCCAAGAGACCCAGTACTTC CSVIGLFQETQYF . TRBV29-1 many TRBJ2-5
TGTGCCAGCAGTTTAGATAGTTTAGGACGCTCCTACGAGCAGTACTTC CASSLDSLGRSYEQYF . TRBV12-3/TRBV12-4 . TRBJ2-7
TGTGCCAGCAGCACCCGCCGGACAGGGGCTCGAGAGACCCAGTACTTC CASSTRRTGARETQYF TRBD1 TRBV12-3/TRBV12-4 . TRBJ2-5
TGCGCCAGCAGCCATTCGACACGGACCGGGGAGCTGTTTTTT CASSHSTRTGELFF . TRBV4-3 few TRBJ2-2
TGCGCCAGCAGCTTGGTGCATCACAATGAGCAGTTCTTC CASSLVHHNEQFF . TRBV5-1 few TRBJ2-1
TGTGCCAGCAGCTTTGACAGCTACGAGCAGTACTTC CASSFDSYEQYF . TRBV12-3/TRBV12-4 many TRBJ2-7
TGTGCCAGCAGCCAGGGAACTAGACGGACCTACAATGAGCAGTTCTTC CASSQGTRRTYNEQFF . TRBV28 . TRBJ2-1
TGTGCCAGCAGTTACTCAGCAGGAGCCTACGAGCAGTACTTC CASSYSAGAYEQYF . TRBV6-5 few TRBJ2-7
TGTGCCAGCAGCGTAGGGGGATCCGGGGAGCTGTTTTTT CASSVGGSGELFF . TRBV9 many TRBJ2-2
TGTGCCAGCAGCCCCCTAGCGGAAATATACAATGAGCAGTTCTTC CASSPLAEIYNEQFF TRBD2 TRBV9 . TRBJ2-1
TGTGCCACCAGCAGAGATGGGGATAGGGTATTAAGAGCCAAAAACATTCAGTACTTC CATSRDGDRVLRAKNIQYF . TRBV15 . TRBJ2-4
TGCAGCGTTGGAGGCCTCGGAGGCCGATATGAAAAACTGTTTTTT CSVGGLGGRYEKLFF . TRBV29-1 many TRBJ1-4
TGCAGCGTTTTTTACCTGGGGGAGCAGTACTTC CSVFYLGEQYF . TRBV29-1 . TRBJ2-7
TGTGCCAGCAGGGCCGCCGATATCACCTACAATGAGCAGTTCTTC CASRAADITYNEQFF . TRBV2 . TRBJ2-1
TGTGCCAGCAGCCCCGGACTACCATTTAGCACAGATACGCAGTATTTT CASSPGLPFSTDTQYF . TRBV3-1 . TRBJ2-3
TGTGCCAGCAGCCAAACAGGGGGCTACGAGCAGCACTTC CASSQTGGYEQHF TRBD1 TRBV7-2 . TRBJ2-7
TGCAGCGTTGAAGAATGGGGACAGGGGTCCTACAATGAGCAGTTCTTC CSVEEWGQGSYNEQFF TRBD1 TRBV29-1 many TRBJ2-1
TGTGCCATCAGTGAAGGGGGACAGCCCCAGCATTTT CAISEGGQPQHF . TRBV10-3 . TRBJ1-5
TGCGCCAGCAGACCGGGGGGTCCCAGCTCCTACAATGAGCAGTTCTTC CASRPGGPSSYNEQFF TRBD2 TRBV5-1 many TRBJ2-1
TGCAGTGCTAGAGATCGGGGCAGGGTGTCCTACGAGCAGTACTTC CSARDRGRVSYEQYF . TRBV20-1 . TRBJ2-7
TGTGCCAGCAGCTTAGCGCTGAGGGGGGCCTACGAGCAGTACTTC CASSLALRGAYEQYF . TRBV7-2 many TRBJ2-7
TGTGCCAGCACCCTGGGGGTGAAAGAGCAGTACTTC CASTLGVKEQYF . TRBV12-3/TRBV12-4 many TRBJ2-7
TGTGCCAGCAGCCCGCATCCCGCCCCGTACAGGGGGCAAGAGACCCAGTACTTC CASSPHPAPYRGQETQYF TRBD1 TRBV7-8 few TRBJ2-5
TGCGCCAGCAGCCAATCACGGTCGGCAAATACGCAGTATTTT CASSQSRSANTQYF . TRBV4-3 many TRBJ2-3
TGTGCCAGCAGTTACTTTACGAGTTCTTCACCCCTCCACTTT CASSYFTSSSPLHF . TRBV6-2/TRBV6-3 few TRBJ1-6
TGTGCCAGCAGCTCGGACAGGGCCTATCTACGAAGCTCCTACAATGAGCAGTTCTTC CASSSDRAYLRSSYNEQFF TRBD1 TRBV5-6 . TRBJ2-1
TGTGCCAGCAGCCCTTCAGACGACTTCTACTACGAGCAGTACTTC CASSPSDDFYYEQYF . TRBV25-1 few TRBJ2-7
TGCGCCAGCAGCTCCCTCCCTACCGGGACAGGCTCCTACGAGCAGTACTTC CASSSLPTGTGSYEQYF TRBD1 TRBV5-1 . TRBJ2-7
TGTGCCAGCAGTTCCCTGGGCAGGGGAAAGCCCCAGCATTTT CASSSLGRGKPQHF . TRBV12-3/TRBV12-4 . TRBJ1-5
TGTGCCAGCAGTTTTCCCCCCCACCAGCCGAACACTGAAGCTTTCTTT CASSFPPHQPNTEAFF . TRBV12-3/TRBV12-4 many TRBJ1-1
TGCGCCAGCAGCTTGGCAGGGGGCGCGATGGAGACCCAGTACTTC CASSLAGGAMETQYF TRBD1 TRBV5-1 few TRBJ2-5
TGTGCCAGCAGTTACTCGATGGCCCGGGAGCCCTACAATGAGCAGTTCTTC CASSYSMAREPYNEQFF . TRBV6-5 . TRBJ2-1
TGTGCCAGCAGTGAGGGGGGACACGGGAACACCGGGGAGCTGTTTTTT CASSEGGHGNTGELFF . TRBV6-4 many TRBJ2-2
TGCAGCGTGACAGGGACCTATGATGGCTACACCTTC CSVTGTYDGYTF TRBD1 TRBV29-1 many TRBJ1-2
TGTGCCAGCAGCCCGGGGACAGGGACCTCCTACGAGCAGTACTTC CASSPGTGTSYEQYF TRBD1 TRBV3-1 many TRBJ2-7
TGTGCCACCAGCAGAGATATCGGCCCTTCCTACAATGAGCAGTTCTTC CATSRDIGPSYNEQFF . TRBV15 many TRBJ2-1
TGTGCCAGCAGTTTAGTATATGGAGTCGAGCAGTTCTTC CASSLVYGVEQFF . TRBV12-3/TRBV12-4 . TRBJ2-1
TGCGCCAGCAGCCAAGAGTGGAACTATGGCTACACCTTC CASSQEWNYGYTF . TRBV4-3 . TRBJ1-2
TGTGCCATCAGCACCACAGTCGGGAGCTATGGCTACACCTTC CAISTTVGSYGYTF . TRBV10-3 . TRBJ1-2
TGCAGCGTTGAAGACCGGGACAGGGTCTATGGCTACACCTTC CSVEDRDRVYGYTF TRBD1 TRBV29-1 few TRBJ1-2
TGCGCCAGCAGCTCTCTGGGACTAGCGGGAATTGCTAGCACAGATACGCAGTATTTT CASSSLGLAGIASTDTQYF TRBD2 TRBV5-1 . TRBJ2-3
TGCGCCAGCGGATTCTGGACGGGGCATGAAGCTTTCTTT CASGFWTGHEAFF . TRBV5-1 . TRBJ1-1
TGCGCCAGCAGCGGCGTCGCTAGCGGGAGGGACTACGAGCAGTACTTC CASSGVASGRDYEQYF TRBD2 TRBV5-1 few TRBJ2-7
TGTGCCAGCAGTTTACGGGACTCCCTAGCGGGTGAGCAGTTCTTC CASSLRDSLAGEQFF TRBD2 TRBV12-3/TRBV12-4 few TRBJ2-1
TGTGCCAGCGTGGCGGGCGGATACTCCTACGAGCAGTACTTC CASVAGGYSYEQYF . TRBV27 . TRBJ2-7
TGCAGTGCTAGTAAGGGGGCCTCTTATGAGCAGTTCTTC CSASKGASYEQFF TRBD1 TRBV20-1 few TRBJ2-1
TGTGCCAGCAGCGGGGCTCCGGGGGAAGCTTTCTTT CASSGAPGEAFF . TRBV7-9 few TRBJ1-1
TGCAGTGCTTCGACGGAGCCCGGGGGCGAGCAGTACTTC CSASTEPGGEQYF . TRBV20-1 few TRBJ2-7